These 31 T cell receptor beta chains were all obtained from the same sample, sequenced in a study of shared clonotypes between healthy human individuals. Naive CD8 cells lacked CD45RO and underwent positive selection for CCR7, leaving out terminally differentiated effector memory CD45RA+ cells. This table comes from immunoSEQ multiplex PCR, and its TCRdb copy is limited to in-frame clones, with some not included. The table records 1.5 million to 2.5 million clones, over 85% of them present only once. The sample taken for sequencing was naive CD8+ T cells sorted from blood. The receptor set was obtained from a man aged 18 to 29 in good health.

The genes are TRBV2 and TRBJ1-4; D call uncertain. Germline V CDR1 and CDR2: SNHLY, FYNNEI. The V gene lost 0 bases and the J gene lost 4 bases, with 9 bases spanning the gap. The length of the CDR3 is 15 residues. In nucleotides, the CDR3 is TGTGCCAGCAGTGAAGCGTTTGACCTTAATGAAAAACTGTTTTTT. It codes for CASSEAFDLNEKLFF. Full variable domain (rest looked up from reference TRBV2 and TRBJ1-4): EPEVTQTPSHQVTQMGQEVILRCVPISNHLYFYWYRQILGQKVEFLVSFYNNEISEKSEIFDDQFSVERPDGSNFTLKIRSTKLEDSAMYFCASSEAFDLNEKLFFGSGTQLSVL.

The chain carries TRBV4-1 and TRBJ2-3, with 7 bases lining up with TRBD1. This CDR3 has 16 residues. Germline lookup yields CDR1 MGHRA and CDR2 YSYEKL. Losses at the gene ends were 2 bases for V and 0 bases for J; bases not matched to a gene: 5. The CDR3 sequence is CASSQYDRDSTDTQYF. CDR3 bases: TGCGCCAGCAGCCAATACGACAGGGACAGCACAGATACGCAGTATTTT.

CDR3: CAISAGTTGVGQPQHF. Here the CDR3 DNA reads TGTGCCATCAGTGCCGGGACTACAGGGGTTGGGCAGCCCCAGCATTTT. The V call is TRBV10-3, the J call TRBJ1-5; 7 bases are shared with TRBD1. Germline lookup yields CDR1 ENHRY and CDR2 SYGVKD. The CDR3 is 16 amino acids. V shed 4 bases, J shed 7 bases, and the junction held 13 bases outside the gene matches.

The chain couples TRBV25-1 to TRBJ1-6; weak D call: TRBD1 (6 bases). Germline lookup yields CDR1 MGHDK and CDR2 SYGVNS. CDR3 length equals 15 residues. The V gene lost 3 bases and the J gene lost 4 bases, with 10 bases spanning the gap. CDR3 loop: CASSDGRGYNSPLHF. The CDR3 DNA is TGTGCCAGCAGTGATGGCAGGGGATATAATTCACCCCTCCACTTT.

The V call is TRBV4-3, the J call TRBJ2-2; 7 positions agree with TRBD1. Looked up from germline, CDR1 is LGHNA and CDR2 is YSLEER. This CDR3 is 19 amino acids long. With 0 bases clipped from V and 3 bases from J, the junction kept 13 bases outside the gene matches. For the CDR3, the DNA is TGCGCCAGCAGCCAAGAACAGAAGGGGGCGGAAGGAGACACCGGGGAGCTGTTTTTT. Its protein product is CASSQEQKGAEGDTGELFF.

The chain is built from TRBV6-5 and TRBJ1-2; D is unresolved. Trimming pared 5 bases from V and 8 bases from J, leaving 12 bases between. This CDR3 region has 12 residues. Germline lookup yields CDR1 MNHEY and CDR2 SVGAGI. CDR3 amino acids: CASSPLSGGYTF. The CDR3 nucleotides are TGTGCCAGCAGTCCTTTGAGTGGGGGCTACACCTTC.

The chain combines TRBV5-4 with TRBJ1-1; D is unresolved. Germline V lookup: CDR1 SGHNT, CDR2 YYREEE (reference sequence). Trimming pared 3 bases from V and 5 bases from J, leaving 5 bases between. The CDR3 sequence is 11 residues long. The CDR3 DNA follows: TGTGCCAGCAGCTCTTGGACTGAAGCTTTCTTT. Protein sequence: CASSSWTEAFF.

This rearrangement joins TRBV4-3 to TRBJ2-7; TRBD1 might be the D (5 bases). Per the germline V gene, CDR1 is LGHNA and CDR2 is YSLEER. CDR3 size: 15 residues. Trimming took off 0 bases at V and 2 bases at J, with 11 bases between the two ends. The CDR3 is CASSQDFTGTYEQYF. In DNA, the CDR3 is TGCGCCAGCAGCCAAGATTTCACAGGCACCTACGAGCAGTACTTC.

The chain uses TRBV10-1 and TRBJ2-1, with D possibly TRBD2 on 6 matching bases. Trimming took off 3 bases at V and 9 bases at J, with 15 bases between the two ends. This CDR3 comprises 14 residues. CDR1 and CDR2 from the germline V gene are WNHNN and SYGVQD (reference sequence). In DNA form, the CDR3 reads TGCGCCAGCAGTGACTCCCGACTAGACGGTGAGCAGTTCTTC. Translated, it gives CASSDSRLDGEQFF.

This chain uses TRBV21-1 with TRBJ1-6; no DNA check was done on the table's D call, TRBD1. TRBV21-1 is deemed a pseudogene. This CDR3 contains 15 residues. CDR3 bases: TGTGCCAGCAGCGCCGGGACAAGTCATAATTCACCCCTCCACTTT. This sequence encodes CASSAGTSHNSPLHF.

The chain joins TRBV15 to TRBJ1-4; D gene uncertain. V was clipped by 9 bases and J by 3 bases, with 11 bases between them. This CDR3 is 13 amino acids long. Germline V gene sequence: CDR1 LNHNV, CDR2 YYDKDF (reference sequence). The CDR3 nucleotides read TGTGCCACGCGGCGCGCGGCTAATGAAAAACTGTTTTTT. Amino acid sequence: CATRRAANEKLFF.

The chain has TRBV10-1 and TRBJ2-7; 7 nucleotides line up with TRBD1. Germline lookup yields CDR1 WNHNN and CDR2 SYGVQD (reference sequence). The length of the CDR3 is 14 residues. With V trimmed by 3 bases and J by 1 base, 3 bases remained unmatched. CDR3 residues: CASSDWDRSYEQYF. The DNA for the CDR3 is TGCGCCAGCAGTGACTGGGACAGATCCTACGAGCAGTACTTC.

The chain carries TRBV15 and TRBJ1-3; TRBD1 matches at 7 bases. The CDR3 sequence is 16 residues long. The germline gives CDR1 LNHNV, CDR2 YYDKDF (reference sequence). V lost 6 bases and J lost 0; bases outside the gene matches: 8. The CDR3 coding sequence is TGTGCCACCAGACCCGACAGGGCGTACTCTGGAAACACCATATATTTT. Its translation is CATRPDRAYSGNTIYF.

This clone was seen only once. The chain carries TRBV6-6 and TRBJ1-2, with D possibly being TRBD1 (6 bases). Trimming shortened V by 0 bases and J by 0 bases, and 11 bases separated the two germline ends. Germline CDR1 reads MNHNY; CDR2 reads SVGAGI (reference sequence). The length of the CDR3 is 16 residues. CDR3 in DNA: TGTGCCAGCAGTTACTCTCCGGACAGCGCTAACTATGGCTACACCTTC. Translating it yields CASSYSPDSANYGYTF.

The rearrangement joins TRBV19 to TRBJ2-1; 11 bases are a match to TRBD1. After removal of 4 bases from V and 9 bases from J, the junction contained 29 bases not matched to a gene. Germline V lookup: CDR1 LNHDA, CDR2 SQIVND (reference sequence). The CDR3 has 22 residues. The CDR3 DNA sequence: TGTGCCAGTAGTACGATCCTTGGGGGGACAGGGGGTCTAGCGAGAAATAAGGGTGAGCAGTTCTTC. Protein: CASSTILGGTGGLARNKGEQFF.

This CDR3 reads CASSFGEGSDGYTF. In DNA form, the CDR3 reads TGTGCCAGCAGCTTCGGGGAGGGGAGTGATGGCTACACCTTC. The chain has TRBV28 and TRBJ1-2; maybe TRBD1 (5 bases). Between the trimmed V and J ends, which lost 6 bases and 6 bases, there was a span of 17 bases. The CDR3 spans 14 residues. Germline lookup yields CDR1 MDHEN and CDR2 SYDVKM.

The chain couples TRBV10-1 to TRBJ2-5; possible D gene TRBD1, 5 bases. V was clipped by 8 bases and J by 4 bases, with 14 bases between them. The CDR3 totals 13 residues. CDR1 WNHNN and CDR2 SYGVQD come from the germline V gene (reference sequence). The CDR3 sequence: CASSPSRGETQYF. CDR3 nucleotide sequence: TGCGCCAGCTCCCCTAGTAGGGGAGAGACCCAGTACTTC.

V gene TRBV7-9 combines with J gene TRBJ1-6, with 11 bases identical to TRBD1. Germline V gene sequence: CDR1 SEHNR, CDR2 FQNEAQ (reference sequence). This CDR3 region has 16 residues. The J segment lost 9 bases and the V segment lost 2 bases, leaving 6 bases of the junction unmatched. For the CDR3, the DNA is TGTGCCAGCAGCTTAAGTGGACAGGGGGCGGGTTCACCCCTCCACTTT. Amino acid sequence: CASSLSGQGAGSPLHF. The variable domain in full, completed from reference TRBV7-9 and TRBJ1-6, reads DTGVSQNPRHKITKRGQNVTFRCDPISEHNRLYWYRQTLGQGPEFLTYFQNEAQLEKSRLLSDRFSAERPKGSFSTLEIQRTEQGDSAMYLCASSLSGQGAGSPLHFGNGTRLTVT.

The gene calls are TRBV4-1 and TRBJ2-7; no reliable D call. CDR3 length equals 15 residues. The germline V and J ends were trimmed by 4 bases and 3 bases, with 16 bases remaining between them. Germline CDR1 MGHRA, CDR2 YSYEKL. The CDR3 bases are TGCGCCAGCAGCCCTGAAGGAGATGGTGGCTACGAGCAGTACTTC. This translates into CASSPEGDGGYEQYF.

The J gene is TRBJ1-1, the V gene TRBV7-9; D not resolved. With 1 base removed from V and 2 bases from J, the gap between germline ends came to 14 bases. Germline lookup yields CDR1 SEHNR and CDR2 FQNEAQ (reference sequence). CDR3 size: 16 residues. CDR3 sequence reads: CASSLGVVRPNTEAFF. As DNA, the CDR3 is TGTGCCAGCAGCTTAGGGGTTGTTCGCCCAAACACTGAAGCTTTCTTT.

The CDR3 reads CASSDLLTGSYGYTF. The CDR3 DNA reads TGTGCCAGCAGTGATCTTCTGACGGGATCCTATGGCTACACCTTC. The rearrangement links TRBV25-1 to TRBJ1-2; D call uncertain. The CDR3 covers 15 residues. V lost 3 bases and J lost 4, with 15 bases in between. From germline, CDR1 is MGHDK and CDR2 SYGVNS.

This clone appeared once. Other DNA sequences from this sample encode an identical CDR3 as well. The J gene is TRBJ2-1, the V gene TRBV9; tentatively, D is TRBD2 (6 bases). Germline assignment: CDR1 SGDLS and CDR2 YYNGEE. V lost 0 bases, J lost 6 bases, and 13 bases lay in between. CDR3 size: 15 residues. The CDR3 here is CASSVGGGSGNEQFF. CDR3 in DNA: TGTGCCAGCAGCGTAGGTGGAGGGAGTGGCAATGAGCAGTTCTTC.

The CDR3 sequence: CASREQEYEQYF. CDR3 nucleotides: TGTGCCAGTAGGGAGCAGGAGTACGAGCAGTACTTC. This rearrangement joins TRBV19 to TRBJ2-7; D is unclear. The CDR3 spans 12 residues. Trimming pared 6 bases from V and 4 bases from J, leaving 10 bases between. From germline, CDR1 is LNHDA and CDR2 SQIVND (reference sequence).

This clone was picked up a small number of times. The sample has other DNA sequences that encode this CDR3 too. The chain uses TRBV30 and TRBJ2-2; tentatively, D is TRBD1 or TRBD2 (5 bases each). This CDR3 has 12 amino acids. Trimming left V 1 base short and J 5 bases short, with 5 bases between. Looked up from germline, CDR1 is GTSNPN and CDR2 is SVGIG (reference sequence). This CDR3 is CAWSGGTGELFF. The CDR3 DNA follows: TGTGCCTGGAGTGGGGGGACCGGGGAGCTGTTTTTT.

This chain links TRBV7-6 with TRBJ2-2; the match to TRBD2 covers 14 bases. The CDR3 sequence is 17 residues long. The V gene end was trimmed by 5 bases and the J gene end by 1 base; junction bases not matched to a gene: 3. Germline assignment: CDR1 SGHVS and CDR2 FNYEAQ. CDR3 residues: CASSPGTSGRNTGELFF. Here the CDR3 DNA reads TGTGCCAGCAGCCCAGGGACTAGCGGGAGGAACACCGGGGAGCTGTTTTTT. The complete variable domain, with remaining parts taken from reference TRBV7-6 and TRBJ2-2, reads GAGVSQSPRYKVTKRGQDVALRCDPISGHVSLYWYRQALGQGPEFLTYFNYEAQQDKSGLPNDRFSAERPEGSISTLTIQRTEQRDSAMYRCASSPGTSGRNTGELFFGEGSRLTVL.

As regards this clone: Other DNA sequences in the same sample also yield this CDR3. This chain links TRBV6-5 with TRBJ1-1; D gene uncertain. CDR1 and CDR2 from the germline V gene are MNHEY and SVGAGI. The CDR3 covers 12 residues. The V end lost 2 bases, the J end lost 1 base, and 2 bases lay between the germline ends. For the CDR3, the DNA is TGTGCCAGCAGTTACACGAACACTGAAGCTTTCTTT. Its protein product is CASSYTNTEAFF.

This chain links TRBV30 with TRBJ1-1; TRBD1 might be the D (6 bases). The CDR3 runs 16 residues. Germline CDR1 reads GTSNPN; CDR2 reads SVGIG (reference sequence). The germline V and J ends were trimmed by 2 bases and 0 bases, with 16 bases remaining between them. In nucleotides, the CDR3 is TGTGCCTGGAGTATTACAGGGTTGACCATGAACACTGAAGCTTTCTTT. The encoded protein is CAWSITGLTMNTEAFF.

The rearrangement links TRBV7-9 to TRBJ2-2; TRBD2 might be the D (6 bases). Trimming shortened V by 0 bases and J by 2 bases, and 10 bases separated the two germline ends. This CDR3 comprises 16 residues. Per the germline V gene, CDR1 is SEHNR and CDR2 is FQNEAQ (reference sequence). The CDR3 protein is CASSLAGGENTGELFF. In DNA, the CDR3 is TGTGCCAGCAGCTTAGCGGGGGGAGAAAACACCGGGGAGCTGTTTTTT.

The J gene is TRBJ2-7, the V gene TRBV28; D perhaps matches TRBD2 (7 bases). Between the trimmed V and J ends, which lost 6 bases and 5 bases, there was a span of 14 bases. CDR1 and CDR2 (germline): MDHEN, SYDVKM. CDR3 length: 13 residues. This CDR3 is CASSVQGGDEQYF. CDR3 DNA sequence: TGTGCCAGCAGCGTCCAAGGGGGGGACGAGCAGTACTTC.

The gene calls are TRBV5-8 and TRBJ2-2; D is possibly TRBD2 (8 bases). Germline V gene sequence: CDR1 SGHTS, CDR2 YDEGEE. V gave up 4 bases and J gave up 5 bases, with 21 bases separating them. The CDR3 covers 17 residues. CDR3 amino acids: CASSPGGTEPSTGELFF. The CDR3 DNA is TGTGCCAGCAGCCCGGGGGGGACAGAGCCATCAACCGGGGAGCTGTTTTTT.

In DNA, the CDR3 is TGTGCCAGCAGTTTATTGACTTCAGCCAAAAACATTCAGTACTTC. It yields the protein CASSLLTSAKNIQYF. The chain recombines TRBV28 with TRBJ2-4; D is uncertain. Trimming pared 1 base from V and 0 bases from J, leaving 7 bases between. CDR1 is MDHEN, CDR2 SYDVKM, per germline. The CDR3 extends over 15 amino acids.